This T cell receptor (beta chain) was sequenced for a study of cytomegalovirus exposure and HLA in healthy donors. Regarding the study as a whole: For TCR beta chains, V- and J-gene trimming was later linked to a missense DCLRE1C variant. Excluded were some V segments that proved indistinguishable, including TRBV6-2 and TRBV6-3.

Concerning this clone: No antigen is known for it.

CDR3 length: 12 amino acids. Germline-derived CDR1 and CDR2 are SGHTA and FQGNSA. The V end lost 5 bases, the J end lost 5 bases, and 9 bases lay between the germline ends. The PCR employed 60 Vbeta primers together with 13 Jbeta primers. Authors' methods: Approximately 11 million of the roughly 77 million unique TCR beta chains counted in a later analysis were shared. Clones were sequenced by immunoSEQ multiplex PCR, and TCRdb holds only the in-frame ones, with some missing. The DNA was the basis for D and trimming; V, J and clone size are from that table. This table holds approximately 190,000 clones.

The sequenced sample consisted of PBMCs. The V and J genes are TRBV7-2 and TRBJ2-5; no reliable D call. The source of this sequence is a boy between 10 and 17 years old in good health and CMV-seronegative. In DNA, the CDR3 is TGTGCCAGCAGCAATGCCCGGGAGACCCAGTACTTC. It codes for CASSNARETQYF.